This TCR beta chain is drawn from a study of graft-versus-host responses after intestinal transplantation. Turning to the study itself: Grafts that recipients had were multivisceral, liver-intestinal, or isolated intestinal transplants. Anti-thymocyte globulin induction, then tacrolimus and steroids for approximately 3 years, went to all recipients. General observations from the study: Early after transplant, HvG declines were associated with peak levels of circulating GvH clones. Among recipient marrow samples, GvH clones were found; some appeared first in ileum or blood.

This CDR3 spans 13 amino acids. Trimming removed 5 bases from V and 3 bases from J, with 11 bases in between. Germline V lookup: CDR1 SGHAT, CDR2 FQNNGV. Only in-frame clones appear in the TCRdb table, and some are missing; sequencing was by immunoSEQ multiplex PCR. The data show approximately 60,000 clones, 90% seen once. Details on this clone: What it recognizes is unknown.

This clonotype originated in a human donor who was the organ donor for an intestinal transplant. The chain employs TRBV11-2 and TRBJ2-7; no definite D call. The input for sequencing was unstimulated CD8+ T cells sorted from spleen or lymph node cells, taken before transplant. The DNA for the CDR3 is TGTGCCAGCAGCCGCCTACCTATCTACGAGCAGTACTTC. This sequence encodes CASSRLPIYEQYF.